This is a list of T cell receptor beta chains from one sample in a study of CD8 T cells in Susac syndrome. TCRdb fed the immunoSEQ multiplex PCR reads into MiXCR, producing one record per CDR3 protein. The sample consists of about 140,000 distinct CDR3 sequences, approximately 95% of them appearing once. Sample: CD4+ T cells from PBMCs. The receptor source for this set is a human donor with Susac syndrome. The CDR3 runs from the conserved cysteine through the conserved F or W. The order of the fields is D gene, V gene, clone size, J gene, CDR3 DNA, CDR3 protein. A D gene is named only where the DNA matches it firmly. Where a row states a size, it is once, few, many or the class of an expanded clone; other rows omit it.

>-|TRBV7-8|-|TRBJ1-5
TGTGCCAGCAGCTTAAGCCGGATCTTTAGCAATCAGCCCCAGCATTTT
CASSLSRIFSNQPQHF
>-|TRBV12-3/TRBV12-4|-|TRBJ2-7
TGTGCCAGCAGTTTTCAGTCCGGCAGCTACGAGCAGTACTTC
CASSFQSGSYEQYF
>-|TRBV30|-|TRBJ2-7
TGTGCCTGGAGTCTTATGTCCTACGAGCAGTACTTC
CAWSLMSYEQYF
>-|TRBV18|-|TRBJ2-5
TGTGCCAGCTCACCACGGGGACGAATCCAAGAGACCCAGTACTTC
CASSPRGRIQETQYF
>-|TRBV20-1|-|TRBJ1-2
TGCAGTGCTCCCAAACCCGGCTATGGCTACACCTTC
CSAPKPGYGYTF
>-|TRBV30|-|TRBJ1-2
TGTGCCTGGGCCTTAGGACAGTCTGGTTATGGCTACACCTTC
CAWALGQSGYGYTF
>-|TRBV29-1|-|TRBJ2-7
TGCAGCGCCAATTCAGGGAAATCCTACGAGCAGTACTTC
CSANSGKSYEQYF
>-|TRBV12-3/TRBV12-4|-|TRBJ2-3
TGTGCCAGCAGTTTAGCGTATGTCACAGATACGCAGTATTTT
CASSLAYVTDTQYF
>TRBD1|TRBV12-3/TRBV12-4|-|TRBJ2-7
TGTGCCAGCAGTTTACAGGGGGCGCGGTACGAGCAGTACTTC
CASSLQGARYEQYF
>TRBD1|TRBV6-5|-|TRBJ2-5
TGTGCCAGCAGTTACTCACCCGGGACAGGGGGCGCAGAGACCCAGTACTTC
CASSYSPGTGGAETQYF
>-|TRBV25-1|-|TRBJ2-4
TGTGCCAGCAGGAGGGACCGGACCGACATTCAGTACTTC
CASRRDRTDIQYF
>-|TRBV15|-|TRBJ2-3
TGTGCCACCAGCAGAGACATGGGGGTTGGCACAGATACGCAGTATTTT
CATSRDMGVGTDTQYF
>TRBD1|TRBV6-5|-|TRBJ1-2
TGTGCCAGCAGTTCGGGACAGAACTATGGCTACACCTTC
CASSSGQNYGYTF
>-|TRBV18|-|TRBJ1-2
TGTGCCAGCTCAGACGGCGTGCAGGGGAATGGCTACACCTTC
CASSDGVQGNGYTF
>TRBD1|TRBV6-5|few|TRBJ1-2
TGTGCCAGCAGTTTTGACAGGGGAGGCGGCTACACCTTC
CASSFDRGGGYTF
>TRBD2|TRBV20-1|-|TRBJ2-5
TGCAGTGCTGAGCGGGGGGGCTTGGAGACCCAGTACTTC
CSAERGGLETQYF
>-|TRBV20-1|-|TRBJ2-7
TGCAGTGCTAGAGATCGCAGGAGCTCCTACGAGCAGTACTTC
CSARDRRSSYEQYF
>-|TRBV20-1|-|TRBJ2-3
TGCAGTGCTATGATTGGGCCGGAGTACTTTACCTCCCCGCCGCGACACAGCACAGATACGCAGTATTTT
CSAMIGPEYFTSPPRHSTDTQYF
>-|TRBV30|-|TRBJ2-5
TGTGCCTGGACGGAGCGGGAGACCCAGTACTTC
CAWTERETQYF
>-|TRBV29-1|-|TRBJ1-5
TGCAGCGTCGTAACCGGGACCGATCAGCCCCAGCATTTT
CSVVTGTDQPQHF
>-|TRBV27|-|TRBJ2-7
TGTGCCAGCAGTCTCCGGCCAGCCATCTACGAGCAGTACTTC
CASSLRPAIYEQYF
>-|TRBV9|-|TRBJ2-3
TGTGCCAGCAGCGTAGCTGCCTTAGATACGCAGTATTTT
CASSVAALDTQYF
>TRBD1|TRBV20-1|-|TRBJ1-6
TGCAGTGCTAGTCCCCCAGACAGGGGCGATTCACCCCTCCACTTT
CSASPPDRGDSPLHF
>-|TRBV6-2/TRBV6-3|-|TRBJ2-2
TGTGCCAGCAGGCAGGGCACCGGGGAGCTGTTTTTT
CASRQGTGELFF
>-|TRBV7-2|-|TRBJ2-1
TGTGCCAGCAGCTTTGGGGGGGCTCCAAATGAGCAGTTCTTC
CASSFGGAPNEQFF
>TRBD1|TRBV2|-|TRBJ1-1
TGTGCCAGCAGTGTCAAGACAGGGTTTACTGAAGCTTTCTTT
CASSVKTGFTEAFF
>-|TRBV12-3/TRBV12-4|-|TRBJ1-2
TGTGCCAGCAGTTCTAGCCCGGGGAACTATGGCTACACCTTC
CASSSSPGNYGYTF
>-|TRBV20-1|-|TRBJ2-1
TGCAGTGCTAGAGTCCTGTTGGGGGGGCGGCAACAGTTCTTC
CSARVLLGGRQQFF
>-|TRBV5-1|once|TRBJ2-7
TGCGCCAGCAGCTTGGCCAGTGAACGCTACGAGCAGTACTTC
CASSLASERYEQYF
>-|TRBV7-9|-|TRBJ2-5
TGTGCCAGCAGTCTTTACCGGGACGAAGAGACCCAGTACTTC
CASSLYRDEETQYF
>-|TRBV4-1|-|TRBJ2-1
TGCGCCAGCAGCCAAGATCAGATAAGAGTGAATGAGCAGTTCTTC
CASSQDQIRVNEQFF
>-|TRBV7-2|-|TRBJ2-7
TGTGCCAGCAGCTCCGTAGGCCCTTACGAGCAGTACTTC
CASSSVGPYEQYF
>-|TRBV20-1|-|TRBJ2-3
TGCAGTGCTAGAGACCCCGGGGATCCCACAGATACGCAGTATTTT
CSARDPGDPTDTQYF
>-|TRBV7-9|-|TRBJ1-6
TGTGCCAGCAGCCCCAACACCTATAATTCACCCCTCCACTTT
CASSPNTYNSPLHF
>-|TRBV12-3/TRBV12-4|-|TRBJ2-6
TGTGCCAGCAGCCGAAAAAGAGACAGTTCTGGGGCCAACGTCCTGACTTTC
CASSRKRDSSGANVLTF
>TRBD1|TRBV23-1|-|TRBJ1-1
TGCGCCAGCAGTCATCCTTATGGGGACAGCTACACTGAAGCTTTCTTT
CASSHPYGDSYTEAFF
>TRBD2|TRBV20-1|-|TRBJ2-4
TGCAGTGCTAGCACTAGCGGGGGGTTGTCCAAAAACATTCAGTACTTC
CSASTSGGLSKNIQYF
>TRBD1|TRBV4-1|-|TRBJ2-2
TGCGCCAGCAGCCAAGAGGCGACAGGGTCTTACGGGGAGCTGTTTTTT
CASSQEATGSYGELFF
>-|TRBV10-3|-|TRBJ2-6
TGTGCCATCAGTGTCACGGCAGACCCCTCTGGGGCCAACGTCCTGACTTTC
CAISVTADPSGANVLTF
>-|TRBV29-1|-|TRBJ1-1
TGCAGCGTTGAGATCCGCAGGGTGGACACTGAAGCTTTCTTT
CSVEIRRVDTEAFF
>TRBD2|TRBV7-7|-|TRBJ2-1
TGTGCTAGCAGCTTCGGCGGGGGGTATGAGCAGTTCTTC
CASSFGGGYEQFF
>-|TRBV5-1|-|TRBJ2-5
TGCGCCAGCAGCGTAAATCAGGGGCAAGAGACCCAGTACTTC
CASSVNQGQETQYF
>TRBD2|TRBV30|-|TRBJ2-5
TGTGCCTGGAGTGAGGGACTAGCGGGAGATGAGGAGACCCAGTACTTC
CAWSEGLAGDEETQYF
>-|TRBV15|once|TRBJ1-3
TGTGCCACCAGCAGAGCCCGCAACCAGGGCTATGGAAACACCATATATTTT
CATSRARNQGYGNTIYF
>-|TRBV30|-|TRBJ2-3
TGTGCCTGGAGTGTCCCAGATACGCAGTATTTT
CAWSVPDTQYF
>TRBD2|TRBV14|once|TRBJ2-1
TGTGCCAGCAGCCAAGACCGCGGGAGCGGCCGTAGGTCCTACAATGAGCAGTTCTTC
CASSQDRGSGRRSYNEQFF
>-|TRBV25-1|-|TRBJ2-7
TGTGCCAGCAGTGGTATACTAGACGAGCAGTACTTC
CASSGILDEQYF
>TRBD1|TRBV28|-|TRBJ2-7
TGTGCCAGCAGTGTCGAAAGGGACAGGGGGGAGCAGTACTTC
CASSVERDRGEQYF
>-|TRBV7-9|-|TRBJ2-3
TGTGCCAGCAGCCCGGGCCCCAAGGGGCGCACAGATACGCAGTATTTT
CASSPGPKGRTDTQYF
>-|TRBV20-1|once|TRBJ1-5
TGCAGTGCTAGGCTACAGGGTCCTCATCAGCCCCAGCATTTT
CSARLQGPHQPQHF